This T cell receptor beta chain is from a study of technical replicates of blood from a few donors. Some clones are missing from TCRdb's copy, which holds only in-frame ones; the method was immunoSEQ multiplex PCR. The sample yields approximately 12,000 clones, about 94% seen once. This clonotype was obtained from a human donor in good health. Sequences were obtained from PBMCs.

The CDR3 DNA sequence: TGTGCCAGTAGTGCAGGGGGAACGCAGTATTTT. This gives the protein CASSAGGTQYF. This chain joins TRBV19 and TRBJ2-3; the match to TRBD1 covers 7 bases. V was clipped by 5 bases and J by 9 bases; unmatched bases: 2. Germline CDR1 is LNHDA and CDR2 is SQIVND (reference sequence). The CDR3 spans 11 residues.